Included here is one T cell receptor (beta chain) sequence, with context. Its cognate antigen is unknown. V lost 5 bases and J 2 bases, leaving 7 bases between the germline ends. The CDR3 is made up of 12 amino acids. Germline lookup yields CDR1 SGHTA and CDR2 FQGNSA. This entry is derived from a study of T-cell memory formation after mild COVID-19. Study in general: In these data, TCR clusters were largely donor specific.

Using constant-segment primers, 5'RACE produced TCR alpha and TCR beta cDNA libraries carrying sample barcodes and UMIs. TCRdb redid the calling of the 5' RACE reads with MiXCR, one entry per CDR3 protein. The sample shows 180,000 or so distinct CDR3 sequences, around 10% of them seen only once. Study outcomes and limitations: There were some responding clones in pre-infection memory, which suggested that cross-reactive memory had joined. Later expanders leaned toward CD4+, whereas clones contracting from day 15 to 85 were balanced CD4/CD8.

The chain recombines TRBV7-2 with TRBJ2-7; D not resolved. Sequencing was done on a sample of PBMCs or a T cell subset sorted from them (not recorded which). The sequence was collected from a man aged 18-30 years who had mild COVID-19 (a few samples of this study predate the infection). Cell type and time point are not known. This chain's CDR3 is CASSPTPYEQYV. Here the CDR3 DNA reads TGTGCCAGCAGCCCTACACCCTACGAGCAGTACGTC.